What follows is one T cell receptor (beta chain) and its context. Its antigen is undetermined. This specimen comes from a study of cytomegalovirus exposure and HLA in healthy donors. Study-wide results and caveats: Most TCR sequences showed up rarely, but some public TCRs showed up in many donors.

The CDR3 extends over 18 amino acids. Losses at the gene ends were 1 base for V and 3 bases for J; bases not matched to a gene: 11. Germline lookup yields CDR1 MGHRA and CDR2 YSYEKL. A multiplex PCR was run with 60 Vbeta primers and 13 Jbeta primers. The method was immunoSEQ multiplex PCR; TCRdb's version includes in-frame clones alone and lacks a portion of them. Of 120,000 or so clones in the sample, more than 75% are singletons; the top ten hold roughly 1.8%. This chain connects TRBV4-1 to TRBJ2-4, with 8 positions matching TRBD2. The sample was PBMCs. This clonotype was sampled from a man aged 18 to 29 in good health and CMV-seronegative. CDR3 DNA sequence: TGCGCCAGCAGCCAAGCTCTCGGGGGGGCCGAGAACAAAAACATTCAGTACTTC. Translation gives CASSQALGGAENKNIQYF.